A selection of T cell receptor beta chains follows, all from one sample in a study of T-cell reconstitution after alpha-beta-depleted transplantation in children. TCRdb used MiXCR to reprocess the PCR reads, holding one entry per CDR3 protein. The sample lists approximately 400,000 distinct CDR3 sequences, around 15% occurring once. This sample comprised PBMCs, mostly from graft donor cells, obtained 360 days after TCRalphabeta/CD19-depleted stem cell transplant. These receptors originate from a boy in the first two years of life who had a stem cell transplant for Wiskott-Aldrich syndrome, so the T cells may come from the graft donor. Both conserved end residues are part of each CDR3. A D gene is named only where the DNA matches it firmly. Rows give clone size only sometimes, using once, few, many, or a class for an expanded clone.

TRBD1	TRBV11-2	few	TRBJ2-4	TGTGCCAGCAGCTTAGGGGGACAGGGTAAAAACATTCAGTACTTC	CASSLGGQGKNIQYF
TRBD2	TRBV11-1	.	TRBJ2-1	TGTGCCAGCAGCTCACCAATAGCGGGAGTGTTCGCTGGCAGCGGTGAGCAGTTCTTC	CASSSPIAGVFAGSGEQFF
TRBD2	TRBV6-2/TRBV6-3	.	TRBJ2-3	TGTGCCAGCAGTTACACACCCCCGGGTGGAGTAGCGGGAGGACGTGAGACGCAGTATTTT	CASSYTPPGGVAGGRETQYF
.	TRBV5-6	.	TRBJ2-7	TGTGCCAGCAGCCAGAATGACGAGCAGTACTTC	CASSQNDEQYF
TRBD2	TRBV20-1	few	TRBJ2-1	TGCAGTGCTAGAGATTGGGCCGGACTAGCGGGATACAATGAGCAGTTCTTC	CSARDWAGLAGYNEQFF
.	TRBV3-1	.	TRBJ1-1	TGTGCCAGCAGTTGGACTGTGAACACTGAAGCTTTCTTT	CASSWTVNTEAFF
.	TRBV5-7	.	TRBJ2-6	TGTGCCAGCAGCTTGAAGGCCTCTGGGGCCAACGTCCTGACTTTC	CASSLKASGANVLTF
.	TRBV30	few	TRBJ1-4	TGTGCCTGGAGTGTTGGGACCGGTGAAAAACTGTTTTTT	CAWSVGTGEKLFF
TRBD1	TRBV12-3/TRBV12-4	few	TRBJ1-1	TGTGCCAGCAGTCGGAGAGAGGGACAGGCGAACACTGAAGCTTTCTTT	CASSRREGQANTEAFF
TRBD2	TRBV7-2	.	TRBJ2-7	TGTGCCAGCAGCCTTAGCGGGAGGGCCAACGAGCAGTACTTC	CASSLSGRANEQYF
TRBD1	TRBV7-2	.	TRBJ2-7	TGTGCCAGCAGCGTAGGGACAGGCCTTATGCTCTACGAGCAGTACTTC	CASSVGTGLMLYEQYF
.	TRBV7-9	.	TRBJ2-5	TGTGCCAGCAGCGAAGGAGGGGGCGGTTGGAAAGAGACCCAGTACTTC	CASSEGGGGWKETQYF
TRBD1	TRBV6-1	.	TRBJ1-5	TGTGCCAGCAGTGATAACAGGGGCTTCCGGCAGCCCCAGCATTTT	CASSDNRGFRQPQHF
.	TRBV7-8	few	TRBJ2-7	TGTGCCAGCAGCTTAAGGGGGGATACGGTGCAGTACTTC	CASSLRGDTVQYF
.	TRBV6-5	few	TRBJ2-7	TGTGCCAGCAGTTCCCAGGGAAATACCTACTACGAGCAGTACTTC	CASSSQGNTYYEQYF
.	TRBV21-1	few	TRBJ2-7	TGTGCCAGCAGCAAAGAGGACAGGCAATACGAGCAGTACTTC	CASSKEDRQYEQYF
.	TRBV20-1	few	TRBJ2-1	TGCAGTGCTAGAGAGGGGGGATACAATGAGCAGTTCTTC	CSAREGGYNEQFF
.	TRBV12-3/TRBV12-4	.	TRBJ2-7	TGTGCCAGCAGTCCGACAGTCTTTATCTCCTACGAGCAGTACTTC	CASSPTVFISYEQYF
.	TRBV20-1	few	TRBJ2-2	TGCAGTGCTAGCCCTTTCCGGGCCCGCACCGGGGAGCTGTTTTTT	CSASPFRARTGELFF
.	TRBV5-1	.	TRBJ2-1	TGCGCCAGCAGCTTGGACATCCAGCCCCTCTACAATGAGCAGTTCTTC	CASSLDIQPLYNEQFF
TRBD1	TRBV5-1	few	TRBJ2-7	TGCGCCAGCAGTAACTGGGACAGGGCTTACGAGCAGTACTTC	CASSNWDRAYEQYF
.	TRBV27	few	TRBJ2-1	TGTGCCAGCAGAGGGGCCGCAGTCGGTGAGCAGTTCTTC	CASRGAAVGEQFF
.	TRBV7-2	few	TRBJ2-7	TGTGCCAGCAGCTTAGATCGGGACGGAGGCTACGAGCAGTACTTC	CASSLDRDGGYEQYF
.	TRBV5-1	few	TRBJ1-3	TGCGCCAGCAGCTTGGGGACCAAGAACACCATATATTTT	CASSLGTKNTIYF
.	TRBV20-1	.	TRBJ2-3	TGCAGTGCTCCCCGGCTAGTCGCAGATACGCAGTATTTT	CSAPRLVADTQYF
.	TRBV2	.	TRBJ2-3	TGTGCCAGCATTCGTGGGGTTAGCACAGATACGCAGTATTTT	CASIRGVSTDTQYF
.	TRBV20-1	few	TRBJ2-3	TGCAGTGCTAGCCCGCGGAATTCCAGAGTCGGTACGCAGTATTTT	CSASPRNSRVGTQYF
.	TRBV28	.	TRBJ2-7	TGTGCCAGCCACCCCCCCGGGGTAGGAGAGCAGTACTTC	CASHPPGVGEQYF
.	TRBV11-2	many	TRBJ2-5	TGTGCCAGCAGTTCTAGGGGGGAGACCCAGTACTTC	CASSSRGETQYF
TRBD2	TRBV7-2	few	TRBJ2-1	TGTGCCAGCAGCTTAGTAATAGCGGGAAGTTCGGGACAGTTCTTC	CASSLVIAGSSGQFF
TRBD1	TRBV10-3	.	TRBJ2-2	TGTGCCATCAGGGGACAGGTTGCGAACACCGGGGAGCTGTTTTTT	CAIRGQVANTGELFF
.	TRBV15	.	TRBJ2-7	TGTGCCACCAGCAGAGGGAGACACGGGGCCTACGAGCAGTACTTC	CATSRGRHGAYEQYF
.	TRBV10-3	many	TRBJ1-4	TGTGCCATCAGTGAGTCGTACGCAACTAATGAAAAACTGTTTTTT	CAISESYATNEKLFF
TRBD2	TRBV2	.	TRBJ2-4	TGTGCCAGCAGTCAGATCGTACTCCTTCCGCCGGGACTAGCGAGGCACATTCAGTACTTC	CASSQIVLLPPGLARHIQYF
.	TRBV29-1	.	TRBJ2-1	TGCAGCGTTGATCTGAGCCTCAGCTCCTACAATGAGCAGTTCTTC	CSVDLSLSSYNEQFF
TRBD2	TRBV5-1	few	TRBJ2-2	TGCGCCAGCAGCCCAGGACTAGCGGGAGTATCCGGGGAGCTGTTTTTT	CASSPGLAGVSGELFF
.	TRBV23-1	.	TRBJ2-4	TGCGCCAGCAGTCCAAGACCAATTCAGTACTTC	CASSPRPIQYF
TRBD1	TRBV5-4	.	TRBJ1-2	TGTGCCAGCAGCTTGGGACAGGGGAATGGCTACACCTTC	CASSLGQGNGYTF
.	TRBV2	few	TRBJ1-5	TGTGCCAGCAGATTTACAGGGAGCAATCAGCCCCAGCATTTT	CASRFTGSNQPQHF
TRBD2	TRBV9	few	TRBJ2-3	TGTGCCAGCAGCCGGGAGGCGGGAGGAGGAGATACGCAGTATTTT	CASSREAGGGDTQYF
.	TRBV18	.	TRBJ2-2	TGTGCCAGCTCACGGGATTCAAACTGGGGGACGACCGGGGAGCTGTTTTTT	CASSRDSNWGTTGELFF
TRBD2	TRBV10-1	.	TRBJ2-1	TGCGCCAGCATGTCTAGCGGGGACCTTAACAATGAGCAGTTCTTC	CASMSSGDLNNEQFF
TRBD2	TRBV27	few	TRBJ2-7	TGTGCCAGCAGTCGCAGACTAGCGGCCTACGAGCAGTACTTC	CASSRRLAAYEQYF
TRBD2	TRBV6-2/TRBV6-3	.	TRBJ2-4	TGTGCCAGCAGTTCGCTCCGCCACCGGACTAGCGGGAGTTACATTCAGTACTTC	CASSSLRHRTSGSYIQYF
.	TRBV12-3/TRBV12-4	few	TRBJ1-2	TGTGCCAGCAGTTTTGGGGGTTTCGACTATGGCTACACCTTC	CASSFGGFDYGYTF
TRBD1	TRBV6-2/TRBV6-3	many	TRBJ2-2	TGTGCCAGCAGAAAAATCGGGACAGGGAACACCGGGGAGCTGTTTTTT	CASRKIGTGNTGELFF
.	TRBV9	many	TRBJ2-7	TGTGCCAGCAGCGCGAGGGCGGGTGAGCAGTACTTC	CASSARAGEQYF
.	TRBV7-9	few	TRBJ2-4	TGTGCCAGCAGCCTTGCGGGACAGCTAGCCAAAAACATTCAGTACTTC	CASSLAGQLAKNIQYF
TRBD2	TRBV20-1	few	TRBJ2-3	TGCAGTGCTATCCTAGCGGGACTCACAGATACGCAGTATTTT	CSAILAGLTDTQYF
TRBD2	TRBV5-1	few	TRBJ2-3	TGCGCCAGCAGCTTGGCCAAGCTAGCGGGGGGATCGGATACGCAGTATTTT	CASSLAKLAGGSDTQYF
.	TRBV6-1	few	TRBJ2-1	TGTGCCAGCAGGCCTACAGGTTCGCAGGGCAATGAGCAGTTCTTC	CASRPTGSQGNEQFF
.	TRBV12-2	once	TRBJ2-1	TGTGCAAGTCGCTTAGTACTAGTAGACAATGAGCAGTTCTTC	CASRLVLVDNEQFF
.	TRBV5-1	.	TRBJ1-1	TGCGCCAGCGCCGACAGGTTACGGACTGAAGCTTTCTTT	CASADRLRTEAFF
.	TRBV5-1	few	TRBJ2-3	TGCGCCAGCAACCGGGGCGCCGCCAGCACAGATACGCAGTATTTT	CASNRGAASTDTQYF
.	TRBV5-4	many	TRBJ2-2	TGTGCCAGCAGCTTGAGGGTAGCAACCGGGGAGCTGTTTTTT	CASSLRVATGELFF
TRBD2	TRBV4-1	few	TRBJ2-3	TGCGCCAGCAGCCCAGGACTAGCGGCAACGAGGGGAGATACGCAGTATTTT	CASSPGLAATRGDTQYF
.	TRBV10-3	.	TRBJ2-1	TGTGCCATCAGTGCGTGTGATAGGATTGAGCAGTTCTTC	CAISACDRIEQFF
.	TRBV7-9	.	TRBJ1-2	TGTGCCAGCAGCTTAGAGGCGGCAGGCCCCTATGGCTACACCTTC	CASSLEAAGPYGYTF
.	TRBV4-3	.	TRBJ2-7	TGCGCCAGCAGCCAAGATGGGCAGGGGGGCCTCGAGCAGTACTTC	CASSQDGQGGLEQYF